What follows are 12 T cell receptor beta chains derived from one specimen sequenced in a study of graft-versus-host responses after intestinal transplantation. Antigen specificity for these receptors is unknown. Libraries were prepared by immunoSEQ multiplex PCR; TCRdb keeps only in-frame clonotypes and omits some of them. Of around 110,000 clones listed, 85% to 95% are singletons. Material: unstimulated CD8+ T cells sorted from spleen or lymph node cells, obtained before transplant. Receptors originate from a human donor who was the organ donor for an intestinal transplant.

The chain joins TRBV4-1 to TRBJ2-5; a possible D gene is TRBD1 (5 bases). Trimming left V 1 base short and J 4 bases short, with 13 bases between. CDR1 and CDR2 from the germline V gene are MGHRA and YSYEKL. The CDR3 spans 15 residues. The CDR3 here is CASSQGARGLETQYF. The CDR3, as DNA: TGCGCCAGCAGCCAAGGGGCTAGGGGTTTAGAGACCCAGTACTTC.

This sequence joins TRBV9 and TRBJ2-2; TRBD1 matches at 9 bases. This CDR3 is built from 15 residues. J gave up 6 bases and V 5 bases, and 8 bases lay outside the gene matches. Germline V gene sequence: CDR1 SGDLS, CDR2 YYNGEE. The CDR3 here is CASRAGTGLAGELFF. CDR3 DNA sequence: TGTGCCAGCAGAGCCGGGACAGGGCTTGCCGGGGAGCTGTTTTTT.

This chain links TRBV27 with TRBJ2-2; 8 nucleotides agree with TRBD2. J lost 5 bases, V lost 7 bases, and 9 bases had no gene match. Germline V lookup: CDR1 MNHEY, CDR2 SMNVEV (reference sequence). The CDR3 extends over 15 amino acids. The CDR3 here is CASTPRGRRTGELFF. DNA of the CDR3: TGTGCCAGCACGCCCCGCGGGAGGAGAACCGGGGAGCTGTTTTTT.

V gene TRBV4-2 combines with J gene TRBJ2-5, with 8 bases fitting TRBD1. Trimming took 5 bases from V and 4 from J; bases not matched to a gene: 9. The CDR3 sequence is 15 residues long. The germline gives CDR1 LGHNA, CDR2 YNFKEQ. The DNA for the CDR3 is TGTGCCAGCAGCTTGAGCGCAGGGGGCGGAGAGACCCAGTACTTC. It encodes CASSLSAGGGETQYF.

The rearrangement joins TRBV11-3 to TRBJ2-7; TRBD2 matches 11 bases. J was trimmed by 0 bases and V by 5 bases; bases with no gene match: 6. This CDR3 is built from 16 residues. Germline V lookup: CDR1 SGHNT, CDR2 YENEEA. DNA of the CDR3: TGTGCCAGCAGCGGGGGGACTAGCGGAAGCTCCTACGAGCAGTACTTC. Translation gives CASSGGTSGSSYEQYF.

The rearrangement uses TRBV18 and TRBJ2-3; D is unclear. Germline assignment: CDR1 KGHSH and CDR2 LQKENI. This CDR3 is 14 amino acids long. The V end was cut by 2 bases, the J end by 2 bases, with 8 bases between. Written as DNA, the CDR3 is TGTGCCAGCTCACCAGGCACCAACACAGATACGCAGTATTTT. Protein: CASSPGTNTDTQYF.

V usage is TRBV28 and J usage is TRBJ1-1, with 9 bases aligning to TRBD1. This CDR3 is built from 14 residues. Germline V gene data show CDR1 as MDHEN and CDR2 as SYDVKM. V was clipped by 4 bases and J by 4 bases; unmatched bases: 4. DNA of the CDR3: TGTGCCAGCAGTTGGACAGGGGCGGGCACTGAAGCTTTCTTT. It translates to CASSWTGAGTEAFF. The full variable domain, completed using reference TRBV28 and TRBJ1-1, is DVKVTQSSRYLVKRTGEKVFLECVQDMDHENMFWYRQDPGLGLRLIYFSYDVKMKEKGDIPEGYSVSREKKERFSLILESASTNQTSMYLCASSWTGAGTEAFFGQGTRLTVV.

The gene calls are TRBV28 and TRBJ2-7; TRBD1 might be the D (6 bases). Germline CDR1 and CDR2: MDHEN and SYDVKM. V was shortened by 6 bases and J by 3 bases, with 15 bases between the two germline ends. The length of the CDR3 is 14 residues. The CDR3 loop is CASSSTGQNYEQYF. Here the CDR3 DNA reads TGTGCCAGCAGCTCTACCGGACAGAACTACGAGCAGTACTTC.

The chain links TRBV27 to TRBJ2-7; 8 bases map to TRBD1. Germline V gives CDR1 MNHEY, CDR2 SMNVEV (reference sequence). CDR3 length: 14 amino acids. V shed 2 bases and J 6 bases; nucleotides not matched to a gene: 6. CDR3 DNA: TGTGCCAGCAGTTTACAGGACAGGGCCTCCGAGCAGTACTTC. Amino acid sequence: CASSLQDRASEQYF.

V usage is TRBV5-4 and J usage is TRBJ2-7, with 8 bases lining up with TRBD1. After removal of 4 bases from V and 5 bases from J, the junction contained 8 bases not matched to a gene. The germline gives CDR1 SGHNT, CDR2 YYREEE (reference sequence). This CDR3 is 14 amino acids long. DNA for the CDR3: TGTGCCAGCAGCCACCGGGACAGGTCCCACGAGCAGTACTTC. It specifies CASSHRDRSHEQYF.

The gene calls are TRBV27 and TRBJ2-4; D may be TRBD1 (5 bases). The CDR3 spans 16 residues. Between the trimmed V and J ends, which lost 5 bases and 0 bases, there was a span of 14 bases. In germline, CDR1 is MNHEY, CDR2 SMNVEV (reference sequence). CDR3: CASSHLGAVAKNIQYF. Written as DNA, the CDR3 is TGTGCCAGCAGTCACCTAGGGGCCGTAGCCAAAAACATTCAGTACTTC.

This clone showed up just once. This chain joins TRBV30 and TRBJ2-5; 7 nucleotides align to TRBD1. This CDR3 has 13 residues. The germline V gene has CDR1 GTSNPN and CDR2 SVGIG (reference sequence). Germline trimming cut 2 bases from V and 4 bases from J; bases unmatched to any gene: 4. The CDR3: CAWSPHRGETQYF. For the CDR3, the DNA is TGTGCCTGGAGTCCTCACAGGGGAGAGACCCAGTACTTC.